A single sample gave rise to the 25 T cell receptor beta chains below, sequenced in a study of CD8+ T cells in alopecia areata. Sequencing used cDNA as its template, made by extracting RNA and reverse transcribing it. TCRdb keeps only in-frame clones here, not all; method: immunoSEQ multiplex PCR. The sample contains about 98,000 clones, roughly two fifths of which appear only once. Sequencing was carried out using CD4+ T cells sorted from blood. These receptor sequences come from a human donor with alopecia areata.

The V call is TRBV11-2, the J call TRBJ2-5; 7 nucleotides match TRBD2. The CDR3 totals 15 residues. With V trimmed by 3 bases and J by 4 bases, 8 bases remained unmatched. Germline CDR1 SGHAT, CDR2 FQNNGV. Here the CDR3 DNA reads TGTGCCAGCAGCTTCTCCCCGGGGAGGGGAGAGACCCAGTACTTC. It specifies CASSFSPGRGETQYF.

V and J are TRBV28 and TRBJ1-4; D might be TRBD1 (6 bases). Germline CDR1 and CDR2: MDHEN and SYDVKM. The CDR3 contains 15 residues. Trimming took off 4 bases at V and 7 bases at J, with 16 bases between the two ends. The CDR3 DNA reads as TGTGCCAGCAGTTCGGGGGGCAGGGCTTCTGAAAAACTGTTTTTT. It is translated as CASSSGGRASEKLFF.

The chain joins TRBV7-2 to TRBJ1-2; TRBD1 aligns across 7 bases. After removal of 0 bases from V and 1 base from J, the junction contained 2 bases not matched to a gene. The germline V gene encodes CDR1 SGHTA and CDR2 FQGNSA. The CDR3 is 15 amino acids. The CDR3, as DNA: TGTGCCAGCAGCTTAGCCAGGGGGGATAACTATGGCTACACCTTC. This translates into CASSLARGDNYGYTF. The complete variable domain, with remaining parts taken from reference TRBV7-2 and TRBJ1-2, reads GAGVSQSPSNKVTEKGKDVELRCDPISGHTALYWYRQSLGQGLEFLIYFQGNSAPDKSGLPSDRFSAERTGGSVSTLTIQRTQQEDSAVYLCASSLARGDNYGYTFGSGTRLTVV.

CDR3 nucleotide sequence: TGCAGCGCCCAGGTGGGAGGGGACAATCAGCCCCAGCATTTT. This codes for CSAQVGGDNQPQHF. This rearrangement joins TRBV29-1 to TRBJ1-5; possibly TRBD1 for D (5 bases). This CDR3 is built from 14 residues. V was pared by 7 bases and J by 3 bases, with 16 bases between. CDR1 is SQVTM, CDR2 ANQGSEA, per germline.

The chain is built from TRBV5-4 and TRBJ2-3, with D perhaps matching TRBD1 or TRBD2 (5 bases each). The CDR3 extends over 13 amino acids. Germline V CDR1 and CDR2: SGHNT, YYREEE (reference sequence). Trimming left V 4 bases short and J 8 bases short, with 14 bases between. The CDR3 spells CASSPDGAGTQYF. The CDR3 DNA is TGTGCCAGCAGCCCGGACGGGGCGGGTACGCAGTATTTT. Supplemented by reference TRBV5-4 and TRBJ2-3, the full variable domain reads ETGVTQSPTHLIKTRGQQVTLRCSSQSGHNTVSWYQQALGQGPQFIFQYYREEENGRGNFPPRFSGLQFPNYSSELNVNALELDDSALYLCASSPDGAGTQYFGPGTRLTVL.

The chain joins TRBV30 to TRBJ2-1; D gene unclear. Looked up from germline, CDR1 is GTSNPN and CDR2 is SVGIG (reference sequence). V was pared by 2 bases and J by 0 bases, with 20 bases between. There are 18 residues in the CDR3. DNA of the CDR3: TGTGCCTGGAGTCCCATACTCCCCCCTAGTAGCTCCTACAATGAGCAGTTCTTC. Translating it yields CAWSPILPPSSSYNEQFF.

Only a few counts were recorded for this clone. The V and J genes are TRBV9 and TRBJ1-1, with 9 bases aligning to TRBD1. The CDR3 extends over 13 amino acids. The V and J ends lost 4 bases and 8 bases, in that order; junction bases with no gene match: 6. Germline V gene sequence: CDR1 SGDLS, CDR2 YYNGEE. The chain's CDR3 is CASSFDRGSEAFF. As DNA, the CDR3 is TGTGCCAGCAGCTTCGACAGGGGGAGCGAAGCTTTCTTT.

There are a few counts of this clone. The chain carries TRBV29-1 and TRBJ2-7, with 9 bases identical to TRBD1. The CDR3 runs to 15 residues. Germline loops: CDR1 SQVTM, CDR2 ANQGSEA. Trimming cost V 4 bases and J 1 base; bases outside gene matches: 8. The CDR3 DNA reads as TGCAGCGTTGTTCCGGGACAGGGTCTTTCCTACGAGCAGTACTTC. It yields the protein CSVVPGQGLSYEQYF.

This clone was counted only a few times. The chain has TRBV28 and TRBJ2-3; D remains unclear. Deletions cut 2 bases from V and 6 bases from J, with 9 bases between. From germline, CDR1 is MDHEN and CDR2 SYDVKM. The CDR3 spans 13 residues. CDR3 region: CASSLHLRDTQYF. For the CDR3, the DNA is TGTGCCAGCAGTTTACACCTCAGGGATACGCAGTATTTT.

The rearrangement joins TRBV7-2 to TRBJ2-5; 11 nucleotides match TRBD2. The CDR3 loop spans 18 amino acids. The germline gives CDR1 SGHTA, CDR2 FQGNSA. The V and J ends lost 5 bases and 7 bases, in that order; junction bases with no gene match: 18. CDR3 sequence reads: CASSPNGGLADPQGTQYF. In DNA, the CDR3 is TGTGCCAGCAGCCCGAACGGGGGACTAGCGGACCCCCAGGGGACCCAGTACTTC.

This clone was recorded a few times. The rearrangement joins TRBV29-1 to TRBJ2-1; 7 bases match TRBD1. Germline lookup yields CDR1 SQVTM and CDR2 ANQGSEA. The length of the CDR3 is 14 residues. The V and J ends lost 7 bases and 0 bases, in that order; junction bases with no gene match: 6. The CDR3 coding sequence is TGCAGCGCAGACAGGGAAGACTCCTACAATGAGCAGTTCTTC. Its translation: CSADREDSYNEQFF.

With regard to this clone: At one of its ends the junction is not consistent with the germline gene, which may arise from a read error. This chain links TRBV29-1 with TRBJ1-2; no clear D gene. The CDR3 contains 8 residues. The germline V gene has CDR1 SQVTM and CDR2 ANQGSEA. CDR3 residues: CSVTDGLF. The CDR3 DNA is TGCAGCGTGACGGACGGACTCTTC.

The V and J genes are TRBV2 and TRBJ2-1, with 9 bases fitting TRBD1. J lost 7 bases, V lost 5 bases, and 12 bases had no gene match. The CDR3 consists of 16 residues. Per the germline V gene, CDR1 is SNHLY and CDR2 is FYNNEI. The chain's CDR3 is CASSFPGTGMGNEQFF. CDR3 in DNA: TGTGCCAGCAGTTTTCCTGGGACAGGGATGGGAAATGAGCAGTTCTTC.

CDR3 sequence (DNA): TGCAGCGTCAAACAGGGTGCTGGGGCCAACGTCCTGACTTTC. Translated, it gives CSVKQGAGANVLTF. The chain is built from TRBV29-1 and TRBJ2-6; tentative D call: TRBD1 (6 bases). The germline CDR1 and CDR2 sequences are SQVTM and ANQGSEA. V was cut by 6 bases and J by 2 bases, with 11 bases left in between. CDR3 length: 14 residues.

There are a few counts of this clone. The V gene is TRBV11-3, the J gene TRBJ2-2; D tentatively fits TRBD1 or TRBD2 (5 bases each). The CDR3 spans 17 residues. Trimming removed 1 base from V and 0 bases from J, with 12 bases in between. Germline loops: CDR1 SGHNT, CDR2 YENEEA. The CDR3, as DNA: TGTGCCAGCAGCTTAGGCCCGGGACGGACGAACACCGGGGAGCTGTTTTTT. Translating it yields CASSLGPGRTNTGELFF.

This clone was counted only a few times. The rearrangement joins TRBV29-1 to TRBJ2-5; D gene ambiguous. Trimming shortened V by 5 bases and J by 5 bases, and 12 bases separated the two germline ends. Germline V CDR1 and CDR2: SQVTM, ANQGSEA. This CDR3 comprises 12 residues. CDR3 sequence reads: CSVSAGRETQYF. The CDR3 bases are TGCAGCGTTTCGGCCGGTCGGGAGACCCAGTACTTC.

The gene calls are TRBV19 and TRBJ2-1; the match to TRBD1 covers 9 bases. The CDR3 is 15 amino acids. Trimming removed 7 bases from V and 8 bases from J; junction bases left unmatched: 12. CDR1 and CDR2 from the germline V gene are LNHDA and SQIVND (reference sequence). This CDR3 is CASKRGTGPGHEQFF. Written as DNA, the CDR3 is TGTGCCAGTAAACGTGGGACAGGGCCCGGTCATGAGCAGTTCTTC.

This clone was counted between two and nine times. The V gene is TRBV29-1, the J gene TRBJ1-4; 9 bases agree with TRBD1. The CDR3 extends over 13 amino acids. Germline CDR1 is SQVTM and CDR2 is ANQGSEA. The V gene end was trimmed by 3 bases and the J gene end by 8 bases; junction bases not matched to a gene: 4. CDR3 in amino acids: CSVEDRGREKLFF. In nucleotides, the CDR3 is TGCAGCGTTGAGGACAGGGGACGAGAAAAACTGTTTTTT.

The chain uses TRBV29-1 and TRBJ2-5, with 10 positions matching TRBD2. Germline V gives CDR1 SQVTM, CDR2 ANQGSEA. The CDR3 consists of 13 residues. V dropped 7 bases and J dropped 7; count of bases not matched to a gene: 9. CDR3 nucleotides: TGCAGCGGGGGACTAGCGCGTCAGGGGACCCAGTACTTC. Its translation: CSGGLARQGTQYF. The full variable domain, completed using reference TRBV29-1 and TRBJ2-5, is SAVISQKPSRDICQRGTSLTIQCQVDSQVTMMFWYRQQPGQSLTLIATANQGSEATYESGFVIDKFPISRPNLTFSTLTVSNMSPEDSSIYLCSGGLARQGTQYFGPGTRLLVL.

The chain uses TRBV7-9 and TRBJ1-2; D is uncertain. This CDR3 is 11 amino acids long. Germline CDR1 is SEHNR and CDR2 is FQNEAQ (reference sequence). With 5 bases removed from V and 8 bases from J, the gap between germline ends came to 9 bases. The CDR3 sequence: CASSPPPGYTF. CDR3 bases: TGTGCCAGCAGCCCCCCCCCAGGCTACACCTTC. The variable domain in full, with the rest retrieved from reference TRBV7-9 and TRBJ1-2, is DTGVSQNPRHKITKRGQNVTFRCDPISEHNRLYWYRQTLGQGPEFLTYFQNEAQLEKSRLLSDRFSAERPKGSFSTLEIQRTEQGDSAMYLCASSPPPGYTFGSGTRLTVV.

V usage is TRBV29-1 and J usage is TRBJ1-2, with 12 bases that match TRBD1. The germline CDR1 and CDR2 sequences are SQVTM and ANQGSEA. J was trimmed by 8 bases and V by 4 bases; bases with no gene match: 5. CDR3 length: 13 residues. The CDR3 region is CSVGDRGRRGYTF. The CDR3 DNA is TGCAGCGTTGGGGACAGGGGGCGCCGGGGCTACACCTTC.

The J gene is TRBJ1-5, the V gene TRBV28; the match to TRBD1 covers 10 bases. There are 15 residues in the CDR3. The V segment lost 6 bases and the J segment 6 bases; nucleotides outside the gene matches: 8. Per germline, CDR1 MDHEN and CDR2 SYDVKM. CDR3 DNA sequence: TGTGCCAGCAGCCGACAGGGGGCAGGGGCTCAGCCCCAGCATTTT. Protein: CASSRQGAGAQPQHF. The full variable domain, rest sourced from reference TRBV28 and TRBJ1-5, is DVKVTQSSRYLVKRTGEKVFLECVQDMDHENMFWYRQDPGLGLRLIYFSYDVKMKEKGDIPEGYSVSREKKERFSLILESASTNQTSMYLCASSRQGAGAQPQHFGDGTRLSIL.

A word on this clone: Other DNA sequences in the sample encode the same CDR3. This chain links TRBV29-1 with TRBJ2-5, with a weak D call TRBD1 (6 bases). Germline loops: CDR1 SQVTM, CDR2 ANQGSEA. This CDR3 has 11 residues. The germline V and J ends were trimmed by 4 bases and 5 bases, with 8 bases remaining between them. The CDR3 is CSVGTAETQYF. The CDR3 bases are TGCAGCGTTGGGACAGCGGAGACCCAGTACTTC.

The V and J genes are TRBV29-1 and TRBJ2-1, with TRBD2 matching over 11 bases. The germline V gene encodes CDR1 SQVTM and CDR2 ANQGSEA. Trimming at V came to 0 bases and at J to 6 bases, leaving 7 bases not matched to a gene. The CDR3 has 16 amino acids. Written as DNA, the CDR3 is TGCAGCGTTGAAGACCCGACTAGCGGGGTACCCAATGAGCAGTTCTTC. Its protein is CSVEDPTSGVPNEQFF.

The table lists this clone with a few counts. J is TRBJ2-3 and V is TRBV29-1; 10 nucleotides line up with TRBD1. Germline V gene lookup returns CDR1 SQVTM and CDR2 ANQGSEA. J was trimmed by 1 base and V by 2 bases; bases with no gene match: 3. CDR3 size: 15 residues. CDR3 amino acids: CSVEQTGGRTDTQYF. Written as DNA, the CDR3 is TGCAGCGTTGAACAGACAGGGGGCCGCACAGATACGCAGTATTTT.